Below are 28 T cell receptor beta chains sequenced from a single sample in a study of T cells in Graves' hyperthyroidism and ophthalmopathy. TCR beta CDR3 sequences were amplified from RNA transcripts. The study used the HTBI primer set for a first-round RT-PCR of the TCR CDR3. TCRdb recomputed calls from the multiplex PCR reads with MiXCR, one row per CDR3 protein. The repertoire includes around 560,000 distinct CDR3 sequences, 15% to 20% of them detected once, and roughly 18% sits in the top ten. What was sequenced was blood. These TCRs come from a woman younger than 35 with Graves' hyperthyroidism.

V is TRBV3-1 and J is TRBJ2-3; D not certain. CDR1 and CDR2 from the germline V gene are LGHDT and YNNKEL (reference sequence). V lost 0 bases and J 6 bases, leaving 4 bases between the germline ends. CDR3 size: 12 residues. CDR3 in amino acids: CASSQEWDTQYF. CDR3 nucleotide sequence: TGTGCCAGCAGCCAAGAATGGGATACGCAGTATTTT.

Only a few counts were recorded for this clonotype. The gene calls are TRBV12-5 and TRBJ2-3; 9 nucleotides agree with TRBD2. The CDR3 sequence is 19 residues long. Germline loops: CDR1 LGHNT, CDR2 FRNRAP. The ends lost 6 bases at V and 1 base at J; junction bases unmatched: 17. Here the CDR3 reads CASGPRRGGLVGGTDTQYF. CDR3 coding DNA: TGTGCTAGTGGCCCCCGGCGGGGGGGCTTGGTAGGTGGCACAGATACGCAGTATTTT. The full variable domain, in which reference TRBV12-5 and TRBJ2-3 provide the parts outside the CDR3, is DARVTQTPRHKVTEMGQEVTMRCQPILGHNTVFWYRQTMMQGLELLAYFRNRAPLDDSGMPKDRFSAEMPDATLATLKIQPSEPRDSAVYFCASGPRRGGLVGGTDTQYFGPGTRLTVL.

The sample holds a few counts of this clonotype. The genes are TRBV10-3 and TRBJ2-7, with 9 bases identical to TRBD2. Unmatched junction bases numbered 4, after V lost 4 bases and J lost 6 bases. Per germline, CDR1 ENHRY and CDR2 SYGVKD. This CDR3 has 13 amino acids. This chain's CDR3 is CAISGGREREQYF. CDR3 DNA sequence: TGTGCCATCAGTGGCGGGAGGGAACGCGAGCAGTACTTC.

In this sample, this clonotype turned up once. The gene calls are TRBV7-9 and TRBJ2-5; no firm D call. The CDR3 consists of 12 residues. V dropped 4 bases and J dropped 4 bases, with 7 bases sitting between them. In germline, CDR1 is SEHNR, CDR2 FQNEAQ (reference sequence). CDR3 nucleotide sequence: TGTGCCAGCAGCTCTCAAACAGAGACCCAGTACTTC. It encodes CASSSQTETQYF.

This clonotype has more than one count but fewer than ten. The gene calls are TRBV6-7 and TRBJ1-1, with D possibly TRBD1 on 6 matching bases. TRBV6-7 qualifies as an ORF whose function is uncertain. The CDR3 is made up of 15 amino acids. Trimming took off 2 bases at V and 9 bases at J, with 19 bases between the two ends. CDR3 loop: CASSYPELHRVQAFF. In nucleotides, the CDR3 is TGTGCCAGCAGTTACCCGGAATTACACAGGGTTCAAGCTTTCTTT.

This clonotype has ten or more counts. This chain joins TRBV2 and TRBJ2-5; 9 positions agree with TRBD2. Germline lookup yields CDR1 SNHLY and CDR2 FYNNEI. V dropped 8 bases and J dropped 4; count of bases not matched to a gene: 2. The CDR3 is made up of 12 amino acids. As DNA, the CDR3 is TGTGCCAGCGGTAGCGGGGGAGAGACCCAGTACTTC. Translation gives CASGSGGETQYF.

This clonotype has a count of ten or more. DNA for the CDR3: TGTGCCAGCAGACGGACTAGCGGGGATAAAGATGAGCAGTTCTTC. Its translation is CASRRTSGDKDEQFF. This chain links TRBV14 with TRBJ2-1; TRBD2 aligns across 12 bases. V gave up 6 bases and J gave up 8 bases; unmatched junction bases: 8. The CDR3 runs to 15 residues. Per germline, CDR1 SGHDN and CDR2 FVKESK.

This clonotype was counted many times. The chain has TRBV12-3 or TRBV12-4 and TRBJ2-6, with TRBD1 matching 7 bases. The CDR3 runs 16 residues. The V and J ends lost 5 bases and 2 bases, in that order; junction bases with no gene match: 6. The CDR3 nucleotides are TGTGCCAGCAGTGACAGGGTAAAGGCTGGGGCCAACGTCCTGACTTTC. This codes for CASSDRVKAGANVLTF.

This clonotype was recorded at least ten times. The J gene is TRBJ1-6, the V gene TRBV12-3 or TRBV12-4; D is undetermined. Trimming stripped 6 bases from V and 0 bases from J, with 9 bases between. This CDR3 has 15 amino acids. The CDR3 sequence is CASRSRSSYNSPLHF. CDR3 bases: TGTGCCAGCAGGTCCAGGAGCTCCTATAATTCACCCCTCCACTTT.

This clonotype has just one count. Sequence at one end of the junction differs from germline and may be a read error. This chain's CDR3 is CASSLRGNNSPPHF. The CDR3 bases are TGTGCCAGCAGTTTAAGGGGAAATAATTCACCCCCCCACTTT. V is TRBV12-3 or TRBV12-4 and J is TRBJ1-6; maybe TRBD1 (5 bases). The CDR3 has 14 residues.

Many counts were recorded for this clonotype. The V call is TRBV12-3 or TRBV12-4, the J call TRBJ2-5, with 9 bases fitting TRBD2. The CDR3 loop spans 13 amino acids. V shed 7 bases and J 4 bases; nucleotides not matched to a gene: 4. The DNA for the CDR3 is TGTGCCAGCATCGGTAGCGGGGGAGAGACCCAGTACTTC. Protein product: CASIGSGGETQYF.

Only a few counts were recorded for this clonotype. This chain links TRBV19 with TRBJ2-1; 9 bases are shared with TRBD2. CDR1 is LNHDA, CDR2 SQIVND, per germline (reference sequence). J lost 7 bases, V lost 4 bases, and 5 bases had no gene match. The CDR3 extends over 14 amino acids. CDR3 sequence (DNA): TGTGCCAGTAGTAGAGCGGGGGGCAGAAATGAGCAGTTCTTC. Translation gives CASSRAGGRNEQFF.

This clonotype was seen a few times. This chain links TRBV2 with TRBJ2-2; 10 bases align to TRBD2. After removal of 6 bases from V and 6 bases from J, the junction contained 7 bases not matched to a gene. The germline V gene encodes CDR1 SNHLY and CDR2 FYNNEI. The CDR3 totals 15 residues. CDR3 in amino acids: CASRKTSGIAGELFF. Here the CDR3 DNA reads TGTGCCAGCAGAAAAACTAGCGGGATCGCCGGGGAGCTGTTTTTT.

As DNA, the CDR3 is TGTGCCAGCAGCCTGGGACAGCTAGGGGGTGAGCAGTTCTTC. This translates into CASSLGQLGGEQFF. This chain uses TRBV13 with TRBJ2-1; 7 nucleotides match TRBD1. The CDR3 totals 14 residues. The V and J ends lost 5 bases and 9 bases, in that order; junction bases with no gene match: 10. The germline V gene encodes CDR1 PRHDT and CDR2 FYEKMQ (reference sequence).

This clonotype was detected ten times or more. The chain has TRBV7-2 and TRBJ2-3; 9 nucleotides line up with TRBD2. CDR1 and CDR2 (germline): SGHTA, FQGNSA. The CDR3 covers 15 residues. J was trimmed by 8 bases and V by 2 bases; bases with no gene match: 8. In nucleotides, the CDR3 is TGTGCCAGCAGCTTACTTGCTAGCGGGGACGTTACGCAGTATTTT. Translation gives CASSLLASGDVTQYF.

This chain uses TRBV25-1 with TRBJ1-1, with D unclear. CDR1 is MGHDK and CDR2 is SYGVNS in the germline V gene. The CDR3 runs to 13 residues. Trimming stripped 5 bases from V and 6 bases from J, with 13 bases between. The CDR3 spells CASSTTLYSEAFF. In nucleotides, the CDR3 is TGTGCCAGCAGTACAACTCTCTACTCTGAAGCTTTCTTT. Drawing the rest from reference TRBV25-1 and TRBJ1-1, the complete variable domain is EADIYQTPRYLVIGTGKKITLECSQTMGHDKMYWYQQDPGMELHLIHYSYGVNSTEKGDLSSESTVSRIRTEHFPLTLESARPSHTSQYLCASSTTLYSEAFFGQGTRLTVV.

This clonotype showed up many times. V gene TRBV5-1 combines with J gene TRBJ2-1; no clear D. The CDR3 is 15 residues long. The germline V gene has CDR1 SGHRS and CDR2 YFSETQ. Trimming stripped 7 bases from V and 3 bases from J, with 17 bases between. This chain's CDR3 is CASGGQLDLYNEQFF. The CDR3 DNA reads TGCGCCAGCGGTGGTCAACTGGACCTCTACAATGAGCAGTTCTTC.

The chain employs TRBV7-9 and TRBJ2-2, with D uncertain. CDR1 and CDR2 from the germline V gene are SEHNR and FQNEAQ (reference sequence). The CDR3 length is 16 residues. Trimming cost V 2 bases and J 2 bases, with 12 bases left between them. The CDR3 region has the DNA TGTGCCAGCAGCTTACTTACGATCCTTAACACCGGGGAGCTGTTTTTT. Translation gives CASSLLTILNTGELFF.

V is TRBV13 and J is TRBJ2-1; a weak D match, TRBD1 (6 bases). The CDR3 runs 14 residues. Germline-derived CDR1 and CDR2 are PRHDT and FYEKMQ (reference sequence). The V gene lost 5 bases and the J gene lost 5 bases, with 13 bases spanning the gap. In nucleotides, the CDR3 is TGTGCCAGCAGCGCCTCGACAGGAGACAATGAGCAGTTCTTC. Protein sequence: CASSASTGDNEQFF.

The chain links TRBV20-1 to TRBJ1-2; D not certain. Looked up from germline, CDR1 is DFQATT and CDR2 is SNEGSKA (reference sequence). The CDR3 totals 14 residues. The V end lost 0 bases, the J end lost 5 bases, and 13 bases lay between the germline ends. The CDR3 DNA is TGCAGTGCTAGAGACCAGCAGTCTCAGTATGGCTACACCTTC. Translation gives CSARDQQSQYGYTF.

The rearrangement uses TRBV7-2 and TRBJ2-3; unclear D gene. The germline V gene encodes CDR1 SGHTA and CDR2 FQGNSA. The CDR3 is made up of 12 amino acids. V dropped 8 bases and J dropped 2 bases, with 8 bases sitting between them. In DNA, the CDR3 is TGTGCCAGCTGCGAGGTCACAGATACGCAGTATTTT. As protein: CASCEVTDTQYF.

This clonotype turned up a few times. The CDR3 region is CAISESWQMNTEAFF. CDR3 in DNA: TGTGCCATCAGTGAGTCGTGGCAAATGAACACTGAAGCTTTCTTT. V and J are TRBV10-3 and TRBJ1-1; D gene ambiguous. Germline V gene sequence: CDR1 ENHRY, CDR2 SYGVKD. This CDR3 comprises 15 residues. Trimming removed 0 bases from V and 0 bases from J, with 8 bases in between.

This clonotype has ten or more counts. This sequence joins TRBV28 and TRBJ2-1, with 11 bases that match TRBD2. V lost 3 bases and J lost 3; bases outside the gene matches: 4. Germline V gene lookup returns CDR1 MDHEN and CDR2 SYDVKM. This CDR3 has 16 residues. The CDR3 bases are TGTGCCAGCAGTTTCCCCGGGACTAGCGGCTACAATGAGCAGTTCTTC. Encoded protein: CASSFPGTSGYNEQFF.

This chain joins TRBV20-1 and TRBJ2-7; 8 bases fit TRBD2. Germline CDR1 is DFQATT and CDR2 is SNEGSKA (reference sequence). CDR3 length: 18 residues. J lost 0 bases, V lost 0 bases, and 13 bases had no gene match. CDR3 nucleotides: TGCAGTGCTAGAGATTATAGCGGGAAGAAGGTAGTCTCCTACGAGCAGTACTTC. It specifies CSARDYSGKKVVSYEQYF.

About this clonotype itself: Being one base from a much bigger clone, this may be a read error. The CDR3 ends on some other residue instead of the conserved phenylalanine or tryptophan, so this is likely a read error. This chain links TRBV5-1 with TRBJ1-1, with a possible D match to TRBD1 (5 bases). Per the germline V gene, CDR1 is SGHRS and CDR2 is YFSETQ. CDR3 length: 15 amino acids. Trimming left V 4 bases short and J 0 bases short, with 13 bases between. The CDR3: CASSPRDPMNTEAFL. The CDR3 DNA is TGCGCCAGCAGCCCCCGGGACCCAATGAACACTGAAGCTTTCCTT.

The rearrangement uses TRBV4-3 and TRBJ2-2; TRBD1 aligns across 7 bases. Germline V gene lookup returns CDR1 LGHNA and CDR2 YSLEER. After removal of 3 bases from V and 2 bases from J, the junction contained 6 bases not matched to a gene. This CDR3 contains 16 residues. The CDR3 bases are TGCGCCAGCAGCCAGGCACGGGACAGAAACACCGGGGAGCTGTTTTTT. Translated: CASSQARDRNTGELFF.

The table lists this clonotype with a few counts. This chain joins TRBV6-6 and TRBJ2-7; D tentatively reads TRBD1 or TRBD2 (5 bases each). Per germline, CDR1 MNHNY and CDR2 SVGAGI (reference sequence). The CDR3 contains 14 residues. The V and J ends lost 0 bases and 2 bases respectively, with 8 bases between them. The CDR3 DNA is TGTGCCAGCAGTTACTCCGGGGCCGCCTACGAGCAGTACTTC. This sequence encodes CASSYSGAAYEQYF.

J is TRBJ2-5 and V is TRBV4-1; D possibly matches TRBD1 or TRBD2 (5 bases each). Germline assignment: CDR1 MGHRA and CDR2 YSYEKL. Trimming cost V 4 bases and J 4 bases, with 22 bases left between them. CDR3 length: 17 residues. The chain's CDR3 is CASSPQSGTRTGETQYF. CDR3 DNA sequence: TGCGCCAGCAGCCCACAATCAGGGACCCGTACGGGAGAGACCCAGTACTTC.